The clone carrying this T cell receptor beta chain was seen once. Participants were aged about 18 to 89 years, lived in some 23 US areas, and enrolled virtually. Membership in each cohort depended on participant-reported clinical history. Germline values: CDR1 SGHTS, CDR2 YDEGEE. The CDR3 runs to 14 residues. V was trimmed by 0 bases and J by 5 bases, leaving 9 bases between them. The entry originates in a study of blood T cell repertoires in COVID-19. Background on the study: PBMCs, B-cell-depleted T cells, or T cells provided the cDNA or gDNA that made up the material.

Methods used by the authors: Counts of nucleated cells, estimated from reference gene primer amplification, were obtained. Clones were read by immunoSEQ multiplex PCR, and TCRdb kept only the in-frame ones, dropping some. The DNA was the basis for D and trimming; V, J and clone size are from that table. The sample records approximately 210,000 clones, about 91% being singletons. Specimen: PBMCs or T cells enriched from blood (not recorded which). This sequence joins TRBV5-8 and TRBJ1-5; D perhaps matches TRBD1 (5 bases). This TCR came from a woman aged 45-65 years with acute COVID-19. This chain's CDR3 is CASSLEAGHQPQHF. The DNA for the CDR3 is TGTGCCAGCAGCTTGGAGGCAGGGCATCAGCCCCAGCATTTT.